Sequencing of this T cell receptor beta chain was carried out in a study of T-cell reconstitution after alpha-beta-depleted transplantation in children. The authors prepared the TCRbeta library with unique molecular identifiers. Via MiXCR, TCRdb re-called the PCR reads, giving one row per CDR3 protein. In the table there are under 850,000 distinct CDR3 sequences, around 13% of which are singletons. In regard to this clonotype: Its matching antigen is unknown.

Overall study findings and caveats: Several hundred expanded graft clones reportedly gave rise to the alpha-beta T cells present about two months after transplant.

The source material was PBMCs, sampled before TCRalphabeta/CD19-depleted stem cell transplant. This TCR came from a girl aged 2 to 10 with congenital amegakaryocytic thrombocytopenia, due to receive a stem cell transplant.

The CDR3 here is CASSWTGQSGQETQYF. DNA for the CDR3: TGTGCCAGCAGCTGGACGGGACAGTCGGGACAAGAGACCCAGTACTTC. The genes are TRBV5-6 and TRBJ2-5, with 7 positions matching TRBD1. Germline trimming cut 3 bases from V and 2 bases from J; bases unmatched to any gene: 10. Germline CDR1 reads SGHDT; CDR2 reads YYEEEE. The CDR3 covers 16 residues.